Included here is one T cell receptor beta chain sequence, with context. Preparing the TCRbeta library involved the use of unique molecular identifiers. TCRdb independently ran MiXCR on the PCR reads; one entry per CDR3 protein. Of around 500,000 distinct CDR3 sequences in the sample, approximately 12% are singletons; the top ten hold roughly 5.4%. The data derive from a study of T-cell reconstitution after alpha-beta-depleted transplantation in children. CDR1 and CDR2 from the germline V gene are KGHSH and LQKENI. The CDR3 is 15 residues long. Trimming left V 0 bases short and J 2 bases short, with 11 bases between.

The chain joins TRBV18 to TRBJ2-7; the D gene is possibly TRBD1 (6 bases). The sequence came from a human donor who donated a stem cell graft to a child with combined immunodeficiency. This material consisted of PBMCs from the stem cell graft donor, taken from the stem cell graft. The DNA for the CDR3 is TGTGCCAGCTCACCACCAGGGGGTTCTACCTACGAGCAGTACTTC. This sequence encodes CASSPPGGSTYEQYF.